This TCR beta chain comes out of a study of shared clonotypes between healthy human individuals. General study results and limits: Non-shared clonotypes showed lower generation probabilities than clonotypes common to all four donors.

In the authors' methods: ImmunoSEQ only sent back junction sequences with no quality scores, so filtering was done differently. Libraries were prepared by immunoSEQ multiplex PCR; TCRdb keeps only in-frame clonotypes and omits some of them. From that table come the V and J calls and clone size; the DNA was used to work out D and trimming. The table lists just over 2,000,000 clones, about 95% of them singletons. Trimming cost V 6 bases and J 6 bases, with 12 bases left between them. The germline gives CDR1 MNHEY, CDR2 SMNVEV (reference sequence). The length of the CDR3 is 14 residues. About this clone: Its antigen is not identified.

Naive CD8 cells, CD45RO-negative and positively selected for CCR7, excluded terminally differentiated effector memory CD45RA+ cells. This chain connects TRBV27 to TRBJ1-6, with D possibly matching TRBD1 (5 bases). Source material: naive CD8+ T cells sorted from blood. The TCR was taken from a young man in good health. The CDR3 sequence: CASSWDGSNSPLHF. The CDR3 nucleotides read TGTGCCAGCAGCTGGGACGGGAGTAATTCACCCCTCCACTTT.